This T cell receptor beta chain was recovered during a study of shared clonotypes between healthy human individuals (dated by TCRdb to about 2020). Broadly, across the study: A few men and two women, aged 18 to 49 years, made up the cohort. Libraries were prepared and TCR repertoires were sequenced by different laboratories using diverse techniques, in order to increase sequencing depth and limit assay-specific biases. Blood TCR repertoires of roughly five healthy adults were deeply sequenced to estimate repertoire size and the extent of clonotype sharing between individuals. For each donor, three plates each were used for CD4 naive and CD4 memory, two plates were used for CD8 naive, and one plate was used for CD8 memory. Between about 0.94 and 10 billion PBMCs per donor were obtained by leukapheresis. The study at large found these results: Compared with non-shared clonotypes, clonotypes shared by all four sorted-subset donors had higher generation probabilities. Pairwise subsampling indicated that sequencing depth was expected to affect the degree of clonotype sharing among donors. Rarefaction of sorted-subset datasets indicated incomplete sequencing despite the large sequencing depth. Naive subsets generally had larger estimated clonotype richness than memory subsets did. About 5% of naive CD4, 3% to 4% of naive CD8, roughly 2.5% of memory CD4, and approximately 0.39% of memory CD8 clonotypes were shared across several donors. The small number of donors limited the genetic and exposure-history diversity represented. Sampling was limited to blood, and TCR repertoires in tissue likely differ from TCR repertoires in blood.

Using the deep immunoSEQ assay, TCR CDR3 regions were amplified from genomic DNA by multiplex PCR. Genomic DNA extracted from each cell subset was distributed evenly over all wells of several immunoSEQ 96-well plates, and each plate served as one replicate. Each replicate PCR for sorted subsets received about 200 ng genomic DNA, equal to some 32,000 T cell genomes. Purified libraries were measured with a Qubit 3.0 fluorometer, size-checked on a Bioanalyzer 2100, and measured again with the KAPA Library Quantification kit. Each immunoSEQ 96-well plate was sequenced on its own single-read 150-cycle Illumina NextSeq 550 flow cell. Concerning the study's data processing: Because only junctional sequences without quality scores were contained in the immunoSEQ output, filtering matching that applied to full-length reads could not be performed. To assign V/J genes and CDR3, sequences were annotated using PyIR, a Python wrapper for IgBLAST v1.9, with IMGT germline references. Reads were filtered out if the reads had weak V/J assignments (E-value above 1e-6), no CDR3, stop codons, out-of-frame junctions, or ambiguous translated residues. A V3J clonotype was defined by an identical inferred V gene, J gene, and CDR3 amino acid sequence. To compute the percentage overlap between repertoires, the number of shared unique clonotypes was divided by the size of the smaller repertoire. Richness of each repertoire was evaluated using RTK rarefaction, the Chao1 estimator, and Recon v2.1 estimates of unobserved clonotypes. For all TCRbeta clonotypes obtained by the gDNA method from a few donors, generation probabilities were computed with OLGA. Entries here come from immuneACCESS through TCRdb and include only in-frame sequences with V and J called. Some clones fail to appear in such tables; in the studies checked, an unresolved V gene covers under half of the shortfall, and the cause of the remainder is unknown. For V, J and clone size, that table is used; D and trimming come from the DNA. The sample records roughly 2.2 million clones, approximately 90% of which are singletons. About 0.41% of the sample lies in the top ten.

Healthy HIV-negative adults with no recently reported acute infections or vaccinations were included as donors. All donors were Caucasian adults living in Nashville, Tennessee, USA. CD4+ T cells were enriched by magnetic negative selection; naive cells were then positively selected on CD45RA, and the negative fraction formed the memory subset. Blood was obtained by leukapheresis, after which PBMCs were separated by Ficoll-Histopaque density gradient centrifugation and cryopreserved in liquid nitrogen vapor phase. Purity and quantity of every magnetically sorted T cell population were checked by analytical flow cytometry. Genomic DNA was isolated from each sorted fraction and quantified by UV absorbance on a Nanodrop 2000c. As for this clone: Which antigen it targets is not known. Within one base of it there is no much larger clone, and no base qualities were kept.

This receptor was identified in a man between 18 and 35 years old in good health. Some clones in this sample may be carry-over from other donors' samples. Sequences were obtained from naive CD4+ T cells from PBMCs. Reading the label with the study, this specimen's cell subset or site is: CD45RA+ positively selected.

Here the CDR3 is given as CSVVIAGETTDTQYF. At the DNA level, the sequence is TGCAGCGTAGTTATAGCGGGAGAGACCACAGATACGCAGTATTTT. The rearrangement combines TRBV29-1 with TRBJ2-3; 9 junctional bases match TRBD2. Measured from the cysteine to the phenylalanine, the CDR3 is 15 residues long. Only CDR3 DNA remains: 45 bases, in frame from the first base. The germline V gene provides CDR1 SQVTM and CDR2 ANQGSEA. The junction shows trimming of 6 bases on V and 2 bases on J, and the gene matches do not reach 9 bases of it.